The 2 T cell receptor beta chains below come from one sample, sequenced in a study of CD8 T cells in Susac syndrome. The authors reverse transcribed 0.5 to 1 ug RNA with random hexamers. One entry per CDR3 protein, called by TCRdb with MiXCR from the immunoSEQ multiplex PCR reads. The sample contains 180,000 or so distinct CDR3 sequences, around 94% of which appear only once. Sequences were obtained from CD4+ T cells from PBMCs. These receptors all stem from a human donor in good health.

The chain combines TRBV7-2 with TRBJ2-5, with 12 bases lining up with TRBD1. Trimming cost V 3 bases and J 5 bases; bases outside gene matches: 4. CDR1 and CDR2 from the germline V gene are SGHTA and FQGNSA. The CDR3 has 15 amino acids. CDR3 protein: CASSLGTGGMETQYF. In nucleotides, the CDR3 is TGTGCCAGCAGCTTGGGGACAGGGGGCATGGAGACCCAGTACTTC.

The rearrangement joins TRBV6-5 to TRBJ1-2, with 9 nucleotides matching TRBD1. CDR1 and CDR2 from the germline V gene are MNHEY and SVGAGI. V was clipped by 2 bases and J by 4 bases; unmatched bases: 5. This CDR3 region has 15 residues. The CDR3 sequence is CASSYRGQGSYGYTF. The DNA for the CDR3 is TGTGCCAGCAGTTACCGAGGACAGGGGAGCTATGGCTACACCTTC.